One sample yielded the 17 T cell receptor beta chains listed below, sequenced in a study of CD8+ T cells in alopecia areata. As the sequencing template, cDNA was produced by extracting RNA and reverse transcribing it. TCRdb keeps only in-frame clones here, not all; method: immunoSEQ multiplex PCR. The sample shows 110,000 to 150,000 clones, around three fifths of them seen only once. The sample consisted of CD4+ T cells sorted from blood, taken at week 0. Every receptor here comes from a human donor with alopecia areata.

The chain joins TRBV5-6 to TRBJ2-7, with D tentatively TRBD1 (5 bases). CDR3 size: 12 residues. The V end lost 1 base, the J end lost 3 bases, and 5 bases lay between the germline ends. Looked up from germline, CDR1 is SGHDT and CDR2 is YYEEEE. CDR3 sequence reads: CASSLRGYEQYF. The CDR3 nucleotides read TGTGCCAGCAGCTTGAGGGGCTACGAGCAGTACTTC.

V and J are TRBV25-1 and TRBJ1-4; D call uncertain. CDR3 size: 15 residues. CDR1 is MGHDK and CDR2 is SYGVNS in the germline V gene. The V end was cut by 4 bases, the J end by 4 bases, with 13 bases between. The CDR3 DNA follows: TGTGCCAGCAGTGTTTATGGACGGTTTAATGAAAAACTGTTTTTT. This translates into CASSVYGRFNEKLFF.

This chain uses TRBV2 with TRBJ2-5; D ambiguous. The CDR3 has 15 residues. Germline V gives CDR1 SNHLY, CDR2 FYNNEI. V was cut by 1 base and J by 2 bases, with 11 bases left in between. CDR3 sequence reads: CASSEGPTTQETQYF. The CDR3, as DNA: TGTGCCAGCAGTGAAGGGCCAACCACACAAGAGACCCAGTACTTC. The whole variable domain, filled in from reference TRBV2 and TRBJ2-5, reads EPEVTQTPSHQVTQMGQEVILRCVPISNHLYFYWYRQILGQKVEFLVSFYNNEISEKSEIFDDQFSVERPDGSNFTLKIRSTKLEDSAMYFCASSEGPTTQETQYFGPGTRLLVL.

The table lists this clone with a count of one. The CDR3 is CAWSSLKRAKNIQYF. The CDR3 DNA is TGTGCCTGGAGCTCACTTAAACGGGCCAAAAACATTCAGTACTTC. The chain employs TRBV30 and TRBJ2-4; unclear D gene. Germline CDR1 is GTSNPN and CDR2 is SVGIG (reference sequence). The CDR3 runs to 15 residues. V dropped 3 bases and J dropped 1 base, with 13 bases sitting between them.

In this sample, this clone turned up a few times. The rearrangement joins TRBV5-6 to TRBJ2-5, with D perhaps matching TRBD1 (7 bases). Germline V gene lookup returns CDR1 SGHDT and CDR2 YYEEEE. This CDR3 comprises 14 residues. The V gene lost 4 bases and the J gene lost 5 bases, with 15 bases spanning the gap. CDR3 sequence: CASSPPEGAETQYF. The CDR3 region has the DNA TGTGCCAGCAGCCCTCCGGAGGGGGCTGAGACCCAGTACTTC.

This chain uses TRBV2 with TRBJ1-1, with D perhaps matching TRBD1 (6 bases). The germline gives CDR1 SNHLY, CDR2 FYNNEI. Trimming removed 3 bases at V and 3 bases at J, with 11 bases between. This CDR3 region has 14 residues. CDR3 nucleotide sequence: TGTGCCAGCAGTGATCAGGGGAAGGACACTGAAGCTTTCTTT. It translates to CASSDQGKDTEAFF.

The chain couples TRBV30 to TRBJ2-6, with D unresolved. The CDR3 totals 11 residues. Germline-derived CDR1 and CDR2 are GTSNPN and SVGIG (reference sequence). For the CDR3, the DNA is TGTGCTTTCTCTGGGGCCAACGTCCTGACTTTC. Protein product: CAFSGANVLTF.

The chain carries TRBV19 and TRBJ2-2; the match to TRBD2 covers 9 bases. CDR1 and CDR2 from the germline V gene are LNHDA and SQIVND (reference sequence). The CDR3 is 16 residues long. J was trimmed by 6 bases and V by 4 bases; bases with no gene match: 9. This CDR3 is CASSTGTSLPPGELFF. The DNA of the CDR3 is TGTGCCAGTAGTACCGGGACTAGCCTCCCCCCCGGGGAGCTGTTTTTT.

V and J are TRBV30 and TRBJ1-5; a weak D match, TRBD1 (5 bases). CDR1 GTSNPN and CDR2 SVGIG come from the germline V gene (reference sequence). Trimming pared 2 bases from V and 4 bases from J, leaving 6 bases between. The CDR3 is made up of 12 amino acids. In nucleotides, the CDR3 is TGTGCCTGGAGTAAGGGGAATCAGCCCCAGCATTTT. It codes for CAWSKGNQPQHF.

The CDR3 loop reads CASSLSGTSGSYEQYF. The CDR3 coding sequence is TGTGCCAGCAGCTTGAGTGGGACTAGCGGGTCCTACGAGCAGTACTTC. The V gene is TRBV7-9, the J gene TRBJ2-7; 12 bases are a match to TRBD2. Germline V CDR1 and CDR2: SEHNR, FQNEAQ (reference sequence). Trimming cost V 3 bases and J 1 base; bases outside gene matches: 4. This CDR3 spans 16 amino acids.

The rearrangement links TRBV5-1 to TRBJ1-1; D is possibly TRBD1 (6 bases). Trimming left V 2 bases short and J 3 bases short, with 14 bases between. Germline CDR1 reads SGHRS; CDR2 reads YFSETQ. The CDR3 has 15 residues. The CDR3: CASSLPGTLYTEAFF. The CDR3 DNA is TGCGCCAGCAGCTTACCCGGGACATTATACACTGAAGCTTTCTTT.

This clone has a handful of counts. CDR3 in amino acids: CSVPDPGQGEKLFF. DNA of the CDR3: TGCAGCGTCCCAGACCCCGGACAGGGGGAAAAACTGTTTTTT. The chain carries TRBV29-1 and TRBJ1-4, with TRBD1 matching 9 bases. CDR1 and CDR2 from the germline V gene are SQVTM and ANQGSEA. This CDR3 contains 14 residues. The V segment lost 6 bases and the J segment 8 bases; nucleotides outside the gene matches: 10.

The V and J genes are TRBV6-5 and TRBJ2-3; weak D call: TRBD1 (5 bases). Per germline, CDR1 MNHEY and CDR2 SVGAGI. The CDR3 contains 12 residues. V lost 4 bases, J lost 6 bases, and 8 bases lay in between. Here the CDR3 DNA reads TGTGCCAGCAGTTTCCCAGGGGATACGCAGTATTTT. Protein product: CASSFPGDTQYF.

This chain connects TRBV5-6 to TRBJ2-3; 11 bases match TRBD2. This CDR3 spans 15 amino acids. After removal of 6 bases from V and 5 bases from J, the junction contained 8 bases not matched to a gene. Per the germline V gene, CDR1 is SGHDT and CDR2 is YYEEEE. CDR3 amino acids: CASTTPGLAVDTQYF. The CDR3 nucleotides read TGTGCCAGCACAACCCCGGGACTAGCGGTAGATACGCAGTATTTT.

The chain employs TRBV7-9 and TRBJ1-1; D is undetermined. CDR1 is SEHNR and CDR2 is FQNEAQ in the germline V gene (reference sequence). The length of the CDR3 is 12 residues. V gave up 1 base and J gave up 9 bases, with 9 bases separating them. CDR3 sequence reads: CASSLGEAKAFF. CDR3 nucleotide sequence: TGTGCCAGCAGCTTAGGGGAGGCTAAAGCTTTCTTT.

This chain connects TRBV5-1 to TRBJ2-5; D gene ambiguous. Trimming took off 0 bases at V and 5 bases at J, with 11 bases between the two ends. The CDR3 consists of 14 residues. The germline gives CDR1 SGHRS, CDR2 YFSETQ. The CDR3 DNA reads TGCGCCAGCAGCTTGGGAGATATTTGGGAGACCCAGTACTTC. This translates into CASSLGDIWETQYF.

This clone was recorded a few times. The chain links TRBV10-2 to TRBJ2-4; D gene unclear. The CDR3 extends over 14 amino acids. Germline CDR1 is WSHSY and CDR2 is SAAADI. Trimming took 3 bases from V and 5 from J, leaving 11 bases between them. This chain's CDR3 is CASSDLGLENIQYF. The CDR3 bases are TGCGCCAGCAGTGATCTGGGGTTGGAAAACATTCAGTACTTC.